Each of the 4 T cell receptor beta chains below was sequenced from the same sample in a study of shared clonotypes between healthy human individuals. The assay was immunoSEQ multiplex PCR, and TCRdb's table has in-frame clones only and misses some. The table records about 2,200,000 clones, approximately 94% of them present only once. Selected positively for CCR7 and CD45RO-negative, naive CD8 cells excluded terminally differentiated effector memory CD45RA+ cells. Sequencing was performed on naive CD8+ T cells from PBMCs. The receptors originated from a man between 18 and 29 years old in good health. Some clones in this sample may be carry-over from other donors' samples.

The V call is TRBV7-6, the J call TRBJ1-5, with D perhaps matching TRBD1 (5 bases). The CDR3 has 15 amino acids. The ends were cut back, 5 bases at V and 1 base at J, with 12 bases in the middle. From germline, CDR1 is SGHVS and CDR2 FNYEAQ. CDR3 loop: CASSHGGGSNQPQHF. In nucleotides, the CDR3 is TGTGCCAGCAGCCATGGGGGGGGGAGCAATCAGCCCCAGCATTTT. Full variable domain (missing parts from reference TRBV7-6 and TRBJ1-5): GAGVSQSPRYKVTKRGQDVALRCDPISGHVSLYWYRQALGQGPEFLTYFNYEAQQDKSGLPNDRFSAERPEGSISTLTIQRTEQRDSAMYRCASSHGGGSNQPQHFGDGTRLSIL.

This sequence joins TRBV9 and TRBJ1-5; no reliable D call. The CDR3 extends over 12 amino acids. Germline CDR1 SGDLS, CDR2 YYNGEE. V was clipped by 0 bases and J by 5 bases, with 3 bases between them. CDR3 sequence (DNA): TGTGCCAGCAGCGTAGGCCATCAGCCCCAGCATTTT. It codes for CASSVGHQPQHF.

The rearrangement uses TRBV9 and TRBJ2-7, with D perhaps matching TRBD1 or TRBD2 (5 bases each). CDR1 and CDR2 (germline): SGDLS, YYNGEE. The CDR3 length is 14 residues. V was shortened by 2 bases and J by 2 bases, with 11 bases between the two germline ends. The CDR3 loop is CASSVLGEPYEQYF. CDR3 coding DNA: TGTGCCAGCAGCGTTTTGGGGGAACCCTACGAGCAGTACTTC.

This clone was recorded only once. The V and J genes are TRBV9 and TRBJ2-1, with 11 nucleotides matching TRBD2. V gave up 1 base and J gave up 6 bases; unmatched junction bases: 12. The CDR3 loop spans 18 amino acids. Germline assignment: CDR1 SGDLS and CDR2 YYNGEE. CDR3 region: CASSVPTSGILRANEQFF. The CDR3 region has the DNA TGTGCCAGCAGCGTACCGACTAGCGGGATCCTAAGGGCCAATGAGCAGTTCTTC.